These T cell receptor beta chains were read from a single sample in a study of technical replicates of blood from several donors. Generated by immunoSEQ multiplex PCR, the TCRdb table keeps only in-frame clones and is missing some. The table includes around 97,000 clones, about 95% detected once. The sample taken for sequencing was T cells isolated from PBMCs. The source is a human donor in good health. Both conserved end residues are trimmed from each CDR3.

V	J	CDR3
TRBV2	TRBJ2-7	ASRTVGDFSYEQY
TRBV30	TRBJ2-3	AWSDGRTDTQY
TRBV7-8	TRBJ2-1	ASSLAGGRANEQF
TRBV12-2	TRBJ2-1	ASRPPTSGRAGEQF
TRBV7-9	TRBJ1-1	ASSVNPKGDDTEAF
TRBV28	TRBJ1-1	ASSLRTGRENTEAF
TRBV5-4	TRBJ1-2	ASSLVGVLDSSLAGYT
TRBV5-1	TRBJ2-7	ASRASGSTSYEQY
TRBV29-1	TRBJ2-4	SVEGGSSKNIQY
TRBV10-3	TRBJ2-7	AISRRVNEQY
TRBV11-2	TRBJ2-7	ASSLYAGTSSYEQY
TRBV9	TRBJ2-2	ASSVGDVAGSTGELF
TRBV6-5	TRBJ2-5	ASSDDPGQGETQY
TRBV2	TRBJ1-1	ASRFWTGGARTEAF
TRBV30	TRBJ1-1	AWSISWTGDTEAF
TRBV30	TRBJ1-2	AWSVTEKGYGYT
TRBV28	TRBJ1-1	ASNRWTHEHLG
TRBV18	TRBJ2-3	ASSPRAYDTDTQY
TRBV21-1	TRBJ1-4	ASSKEVGREKLF
TRBV2	TRBJ1-6	ASRDSGTDYSPLH
TRBV5-1	TRBJ2-3	ASSLGQETDTQY
TRBV7-9	TRBJ2-1	ASSLTSGRAYKF
TRBV11-3	TRBJ1-1	ASRSGAGSATEAF
TRBV10-2	TRBJ1-4	ASYASRDRVEKLF
TRBV21-1	TRBJ2-3	ASRVAAFTDTQY
TRBV9	TRBJ1-1	ASSVGASEAF
TRBV30	TRBJ1-4	AWSPAEKLF
TRBV4-1	TRBJ2-7	ASSQAGTSGRYEQY
TRBV11-2	TRBJ2-1	ASSLTQIAGGNEQF
TRBV27	TRBJ2-1	ASSSGGSYEQF
TRBV5-1	TRBJ2-7	ASSSTGDSYEQY
TRBV27	TRBJ1-1	ASSLSAREGFEAF
TRBV29-1	TRBJ2-3	SVTGIGGSGGIDTQY
TRBV6-5	TRBJ2-2	ASTALATGELF
TRBV2	TRBJ2-1	ASSETGGPYEQF
TRBV15	TRBJ1-1	ATSVPIRSVMNTEAF
TRBV11-1	TRBJ1-1	ASSKSSEAF
TRBV5-6	TRBJ1-4	AGHRQGETNEKLF